This T cell receptor beta chain comes out of a study of blood T cell repertoires in COVID-19 (dated by TCRdb to 2018 to 2020). In the study overall: Samples covering the acute and convalescent phases of COVID-19 were provided by collaborators in the United States, Italy and Spain. The material from the prospective study consisted of cDNA or gDNA derived from T cells, B-cell-depleted T cells, or PBMCs. Deeply sampled blood TCRbeta repertoires from subjects exposed to, actively infected with, or recovered from COVID-19 were included in the dataset. The repertoires were released in a freely available public database intended as a resource for research on the immune response to SARS-CoV-2. The samples were drawn from two sources: the first 160 participants of the ongoing ImmuneRACE study, and 1,254 subjects contributed by 6 global collaborators. Nearly every sample came with metadata listing a de-identified subject ID, COVID-19 status, age in years and sex. Where available, HLA class I and class II types were obtained from metadata supplied by the sample provider rather than from assay-based typing. Paper-wide results and their limitations: The quantity of clinical and demographic metadata differed by source and by participant and was supplied without curation.

Remarks on this clone: No antigen is known for it. No much larger clonotype is one base removed from it; base qualities were not supplied.

TCRbeta CDR3 regions were amplified from genomic DNA using the immunoSEQ Assay, a bias-controlled multiplex PCR. As for how the authors treated the data: The number of nucleated cells in each sample was estimated from the amplification of reference gene primers within the assay. To quantify the absolute abundance of each unique TCRbeta CDR3 rearrangement, sequence reads were collapsed and filtered. For each sample, productive Simpson clonality was calculated as the square root of Simpson's diversity index across productive rearrangements. In TCRdb, the immuneACCESS table is reduced to in-frame sequences with V and J assigned. These tables do not hold every clone; where another copy was compared, an unresolved V gene accounts for under half, and the others remain unexplained. The DNA was the basis for D and trimming; V, J and clone size are from that table. Across this sample there are over 60,000 clones, with 80% to 95% seen only once. Approximately 0.49% of the sample belongs to the ten largest clones.

One collaborating source in Seattle enrolled patients while the patients were actively infected and followed the patients over time throughout the course of disease. Each collaborating institution followed its own protocols to collect whole blood in K2EDTA tubes. For TCRbeta analysis, collaborators shipped samples in one of three forms: frozen whole blood, isolated PBMCs, or DNA extracted from either of those sample types. The clonotype originates from a man aged 50 to 60 with COVID-19, enrolled during active disease. Sequencing was performed on peripheral blood.

The encoded CDR3 is CASSATSTRDWDYEQYF. The DNA sequence follows: TGTGCCAGCAGTGCAACATCCACCCGGGACTGGGACTACGAGCAGTACTTC. The sequence is built from TRBV2 and TRBJ2-7; the D gene is possibly TRBD2, with 6 bases matching. There are 17 amino acids in the CDR3, from cysteine to phenylalanine inclusive. The retained sequence is limited to the CDR3, 51 bases, with the frame set at the first base. The CDR1 and CDR2 encoded by the germline V gene are SNHLY and FYNNEI. The V and J ends are trimmed by 4 bases and 3 bases, leaving 22 bases between them.